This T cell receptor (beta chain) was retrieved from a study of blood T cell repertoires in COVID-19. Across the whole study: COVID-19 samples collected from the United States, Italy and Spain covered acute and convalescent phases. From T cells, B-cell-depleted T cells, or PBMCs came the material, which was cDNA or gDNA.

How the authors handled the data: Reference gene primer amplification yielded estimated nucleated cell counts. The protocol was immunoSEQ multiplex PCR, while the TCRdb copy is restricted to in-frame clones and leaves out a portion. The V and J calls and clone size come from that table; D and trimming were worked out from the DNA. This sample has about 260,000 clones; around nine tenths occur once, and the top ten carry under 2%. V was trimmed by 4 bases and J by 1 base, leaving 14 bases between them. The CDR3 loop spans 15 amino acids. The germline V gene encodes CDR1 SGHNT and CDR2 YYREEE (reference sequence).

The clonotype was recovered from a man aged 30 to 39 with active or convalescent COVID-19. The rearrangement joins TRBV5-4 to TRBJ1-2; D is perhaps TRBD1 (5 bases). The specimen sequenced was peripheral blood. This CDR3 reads CASSRRQNGNYGYTF. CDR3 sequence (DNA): TGTGCCAGCAGCCGGAGACAGAACGGTAACTATGGCTACACCTTC.